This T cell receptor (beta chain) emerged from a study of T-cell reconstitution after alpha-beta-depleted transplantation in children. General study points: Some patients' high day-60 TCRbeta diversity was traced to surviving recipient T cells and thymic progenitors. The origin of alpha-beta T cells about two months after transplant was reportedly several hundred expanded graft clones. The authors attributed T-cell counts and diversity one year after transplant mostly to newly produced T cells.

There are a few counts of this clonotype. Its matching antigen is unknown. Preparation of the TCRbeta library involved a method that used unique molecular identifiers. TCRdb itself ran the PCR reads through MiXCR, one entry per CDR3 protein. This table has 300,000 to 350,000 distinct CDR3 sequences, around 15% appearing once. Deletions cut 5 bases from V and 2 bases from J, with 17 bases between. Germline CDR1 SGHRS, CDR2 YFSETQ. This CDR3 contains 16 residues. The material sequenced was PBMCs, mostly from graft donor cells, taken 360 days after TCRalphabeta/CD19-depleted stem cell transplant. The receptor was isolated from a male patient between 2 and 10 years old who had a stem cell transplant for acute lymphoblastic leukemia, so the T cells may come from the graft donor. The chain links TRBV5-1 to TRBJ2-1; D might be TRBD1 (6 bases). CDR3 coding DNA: TGCGCCAGCAGTACACATGACAGGATTACCTACAATGAGCAGTTCTTC. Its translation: CASSTHDRITYNEQFF.